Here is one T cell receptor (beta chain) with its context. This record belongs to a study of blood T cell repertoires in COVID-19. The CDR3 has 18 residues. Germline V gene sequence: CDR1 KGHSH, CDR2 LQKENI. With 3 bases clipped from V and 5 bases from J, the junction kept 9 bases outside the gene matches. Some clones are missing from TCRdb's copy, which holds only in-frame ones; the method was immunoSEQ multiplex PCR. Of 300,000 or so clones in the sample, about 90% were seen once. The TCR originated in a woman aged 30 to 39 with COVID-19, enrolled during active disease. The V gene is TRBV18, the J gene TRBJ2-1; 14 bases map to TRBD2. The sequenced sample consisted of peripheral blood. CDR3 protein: CASSPRLAGGPNNNEQFF. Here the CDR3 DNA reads TGTGCCAGCTCACCTAGACTAGCGGGAGGGCCGAATAACAATGAGCAGTTCTTC.